The 18 T cell receptor beta chains presented below share a single source sample, sequenced in a study of T cell responses to AZD1222 COVID-19 vaccine (dated by TCRdb to the early 2020s). Libraries were made using the immunoSEQ multiplex PCR assay. TCRdb mirrors the immuneACCESS table, restricted to in-frame sequences. Some clones are absent from its copies; in checked studies, under half trace to an unresolved V gene, and the reason for the others is unknown. For this sample the table gives 140,000 or so clones, of which roughly 91% were detected only once. The ten largest clonotypes hold around 1.8% of the sample. The time point label here, explained by the study, means: about 28 days (+/-7) after the second vaccine dose. The specimen comprised peripheral blood, sampled 28 days after the second AZD1222 dose. These receptors were obtained from an adult who received the AZD1222 COVID-19 vaccine.

J is TRBJ1-1 and V is TRBV9, with TRBD1 matching 8 bases. Trimming removed 4 bases from V and 8 bases from J; junction bases left unmatched: 7. The CDR3 is 13 amino acids. CDR1 SGDLS and CDR2 YYNGEE come from the germline V gene. CDR3 amino acids: CASSSRTGTEAFF. CDR3 coding DNA: TGTGCCAGCAGCTCACGGACAGGGACCGAAGCTTTCTTT.

The CDR3, as DNA: TGTGCCAGCAGCCATGGGACATTGGCTTTCTTT. Translation gives CASSHGTLAFF. This chain joins TRBV14 and TRBJ1-1; perhaps TRBD1 as D (6 bases). Germline lookup yields CDR1 SGHDN and CDR2 FVKESK. The V and J ends lost 3 bases and 11 bases respectively, with 10 bases between them. The CDR3 totals 11 residues.

This clone was seen once. This sample also contains other DNA sequences that code for the same CDR3. The rearrangement joins TRBV19 to TRBJ1-2; D call uncertain. Per germline, CDR1 LNHDA and CDR2 SQIVND (reference sequence). The CDR3 is made up of 13 amino acids. V lost 3 bases and J lost 3, with 8 bases in between. The CDR3 nucleotides read TGTGCCAGTAGTATCGGCAGATACTATGGCTACACCTTC. Translating it yields CASSIGRYYGYTF.

This clone was observed a single time. The chain uses TRBV6-5 and TRBJ1-2; no reliable D call. Germline V gene sequence: CDR1 MNHEY, CDR2 SVGAGI. The V end was cut by 6 bases, the J end by 2 bases, with 7 bases between. CDR3 length equals 12 residues. CDR3 in amino acids: CASRPQNYGYTF. The CDR3 DNA reads TGTGCCAGCAGACCCCAAAACTATGGCTACACCTTC.

V is TRBV14 and J is TRBJ2-2, with TRBD1 identical over 8 bases. This CDR3 contains 14 residues. Germline V CDR1 and CDR2: SGHDN, FVKESK. J was trimmed by 3 bases and V by 4 bases; bases with no gene match: 1. The CDR3 loop is CASSRQGYTGELFF. CDR3 sequence (DNA): TGTGCCAGCAGCCGACAGGGGTACACCGGGGAGCTGTTTTTT.

This clone was recorded only once. This chain joins TRBV6-4 and TRBJ2-6; maybe TRBD2 (6 bases). Trimming stripped 0 bases from V and 2 bases from J, with 8 bases between. There are 16 residues in the CDR3. Germline values: CDR1 MRHNA, CDR2 SNTAGT. CDR3: CASSDSGGAGANVLTF. The CDR3 region has the DNA TGTGCCAGCAGTGACTCGGGGGGAGCTGGGGCCAACGTCCTGACTTTC.

The chain is built from TRBV12-3 or TRBV12-4 and TRBJ1-2; 8 nucleotides line up with TRBD1. This CDR3 spans 12 amino acids. J gave up 8 bases and V 3 bases, and 2 bases lay outside the gene matches. The CDR3 DNA sequence: TGTGCCAGCAGTTTCGGACAGGGCGGCTACACCTTC. Residues: CASSFGQGGYTF.

CDR3 sequence (DNA): TGCGCCAGCAGCCAAGAGGGGCAGACTAATGAAAAACTGTTTTTT. Its protein product is CASSQEGQTNEKLFF. This chain links TRBV4-1 with TRBJ1-4; tentative D call: TRBD1 (5 bases). Germline CDR1 reads MGHRA; CDR2 reads YSYEKL. The CDR3 length is 15 residues. V lost 0 bases, J lost 2 bases, and 7 bases lay in between.

This sequence joins TRBV5-4 and TRBJ1-6; 8 bases are a match to TRBD1. J gave up 8 bases and V 4 bases, and 11 bases lay outside the gene matches. The CDR3 has 16 residues. Germline CDR1 is SGHNT and CDR2 is YYREEE (reference sequence). CDR3 in amino acids: CASSGGTGGDDSPLHF. The DNA for the CDR3 is TGTGCCAGCAGCGGGGGGACAGGAGGAGACGATTCACCCCTCCACTTT.

The rearrangement links TRBV27 to TRBJ1-5; D uncertain. V gave up 0 bases and J gave up 1 base, with 4 bases separating them. This CDR3 is built from 14 residues. Per germline, CDR1 MNHEY and CDR2 SMNVEV (reference sequence). The CDR3 DNA reads as TGTGCCAGCAGTTTATCGTGGAGCAATCAGCCCCAGCATTTT. This codes for CASSLSWSNQPQHF.

A remark on this clone: At one end the junction does not follow the germline gene, possibly because of a read error. This sequence joins TRBV7-7 and TRBJ1-2; 9 nucleotides align to TRBD1. Looked up from germline, CDR1 is SSHAT and CDR2 is FNYEAQ (reference sequence). The CDR3 extends over 19 amino acids. DNA of the CDR3: TGTGCTAGCAGCTTAGGCCCCCGGGACAGGGCCCCTCCGAACTATGGCTACACCTTC. Protein sequence: CASSLGPRDRAPPNYGYTF.

This clone was counted a single time. The chain links TRBV9 to TRBJ2-1; 9 bases are a match to TRBD2. This CDR3 has 15 residues. V trimming: 5 bases; J trimming: 2 bases; junction bases outside the gene matches: 5. Germline assignment: CDR1 SGDLS and CDR2 YYNGEE. CDR3 coding DNA: TGTGCCAGCAGAACAGGACTAGCGCCCTACAATGAGCAGTTCTTC. Translated: CASRTGLAPYNEQFF.

This chain connects TRBV12-3 or TRBV12-4 to TRBJ2-7, with 11 bases matching TRBD1. The CDR3 length is 13 residues. V was pared by 5 bases and J by 6 bases, with 3 bases of the junction left unmatched. The DNA of the CDR3 is TGTGCCAGCAGTCGGACAGGGGGCAGCGAGCAGTACTTC. Its translation is CASSRTGGSEQYF.

The rearrangement uses TRBV5-1 and TRBJ1-5; D not resolved. This CDR3 has 15 amino acids. Germline loops: CDR1 SGHRS, CDR2 YFSETQ. Between the trimmed V and J ends, which lost 0 bases and 3 bases, there was a span of 10 bases. CDR3 residues: CASSLDSEPNQPQHF. DNA of the CDR3: TGCGCCAGCAGCTTGGATTCGGAGCCCAATCAGCCCCAGCATTTT.

The V gene is TRBV5-1, the J gene TRBJ2-5, with TRBD2 matching over 7 bases. V lost 0 bases, J lost 2 bases, and 7 bases stayed unmatched. Germline V gene sequence: CDR1 SGHRS, CDR2 YFSETQ. CDR3 length: 16 amino acids. The CDR3 protein is CASSLAAGTPQETQYF. The DNA of the CDR3 is TGCGCCAGCAGCTTGGCAGCGGGGACCCCACAAGAGACCCAGTACTTC.

The count of this clone is one. This rearrangement joins TRBV7-3 to TRBJ2-1; D possibly corresponds to TRBD2 (5 bases). The V gene lost 1 base and the J gene lost 8 bases, with 9 bases spanning the gap. CDR3 length: 13 amino acids. The V gene's germline CDR1 is SGHTA and CDR2 FQGTGA. DNA of the CDR3: TGTGCCAGCAGCTTAAGTATTAGCGATGAGCAGTTCTTC. Translating gives CASSLSISDEQFF. Full variable domain (missing parts from reference TRBV7-3 and TRBJ2-1): GAGVSQTPSNKVTEKGKYVELRCDPISGHTALYWYRQSLGQGPEFLIYFQGTGAADDSGLPNDRFFAVRPEGSVSTLKIQRTERGDSAVYLCASSLSISDEQFFGPGTRLTVL.

The gene calls are TRBV5-4 and TRBJ1-1; 7 bases fit TRBD1. The germline V gene has CDR1 SGHNT and CDR2 YYREEE (reference sequence). There are 15 residues in the CDR3. J was trimmed by 2 bases and V by 1 base; bases with no gene match: 5. The CDR3 region has the DNA TGTGCCAGCAGCTTGACTGGGACAGCAAACACTGAAGCTTTCTTT. Translated, it gives CASSLTGTANTEAFF.

The V gene is TRBV18, the J gene TRBJ1-2; TRBD1 is a possible D gene (5 bases). The CDR3 covers 15 residues. Deletions cut 2 bases from V and 7 bases from J, with 17 bases between. Germline CDR1 reads KGHSH; CDR2 reads LQKENI. The CDR3 is CASSPLRELGGGYTF. The CDR3 DNA sequence: TGTGCCAGCTCACCATTGAGGGAGCTCGGGGGTGGCTACACCTTC. Full variable domain (remainder filled in from reference TRBV18 and TRBJ1-2): NAGVMQNPRHLVRRRGQEARLRCSPMKGHSHVYWYRQLPEEGLKFMVYLQKENIIDESGMPKERFSAEFPKEGPSILRIQQVVRGDSAAYFCASSPLRELGGGYTFGSGTRLTVV.